Reported below is one TCR beta chain. The antigen remains unidentified. This sample stems from a study of cytomegalovirus exposure and HLA in healthy donors. Study conclusions and caveats: Indistinguishable V segments, including TRBV6-2 and TRBV6-3, were excluded. CMV serostatus was the only recorded immune exposure for donors.

Germline V gives CDR1 SGHNT, CDR2 YYREEE (reference sequence). V lost 0 bases, J lost 3 bases, and 1 base stayed unmatched. The CDR3 covers 14 residues. Primers for the PCR totalled 60 Vbeta and 13 Jbeta. Data came from immunoSEQ multiplex PCR; TCRdb stores just in-frame clones and leaves some out. The sample lists some 90,000 clones, about 81% occurring once. The gene calls are TRBV5-4 and TRBJ2-7; 9 bases are a match to TRBD2. The clonotype originates from a man between 40 and 49 years old in good health and CMV-seronegative. What was sequenced was PBMCs. The CDR3, as DNA: TGTGCCAGCAGCTTGGGACTAGCGGACTACGAGCAGTACTTC. Amino acids: CASSLGLADYEQYF.